This T cell receptor (beta chain) was recorded in a study of identical twins. This clonotype has just a few counts. Its target is unknown. All donors were healthy, and all were Caucasian. The CDR3 has 15 residues. Germline values: CDR1 LGHNA, CDR2 YSLEER. The ends were cut back, 6 bases at V and 6 bases at J, with 20 bases in the middle. TCRdb reprocessed the 5' RACE reads with MiXCR, giving one entry per CDR3 protein. The data contain about 200,000 distinct CDR3 sequences, roughly a tenth of them seen just once; the ten biggest clones take up about a tenth. Study results and caveats: Models predicted too little out-of-frame TCR alpha sharing in monozygotic twins.

Sequencing was done on a sample of memory T cells sorted from blood. The chain combines TRBV4-3 with TRBJ1-1, with D possibly being TRBD1 (6 bases). This clonotype originated in a man in his fifties in good health. CDR3 sequence (DNA): TGCGCCAGCAGGGAACAGGGTTTAGGAGGAGCTGAAGCTTTCTTT. Encoded protein: CASREQGLGGAEAFF.